One and the same sample provided the 5 T cell receptor beta chains below, sequenced in a study of blood T cell repertoires in COVID-19. The data were produced by immunoSEQ multiplex PCR, yet TCRdb's version contains in-frame clones alone and is incomplete. This table holds some 140,000 clones, 84% found once. Sequencing was performed on peripheral blood. These receptors were taken from a man in his 60s with acute or convalescent COVID-19.

The V and J genes are TRBV19 and TRBJ1-1; a weak D match, TRBD1 (6 bases). There are 13 residues in the CDR3. CDR1 and CDR2 from the germline V gene are LNHDA and SQIVND (reference sequence). V was cut by 7 bases and J by 5 bases, with 14 bases left in between. The CDR3 DNA sequence: TGTGCCAGTACCGAGGGGGGGGAGACTGAAGCTTTCTTT. This sequence encodes CASTEGGETEAFF.

This clone was counted a few times. This sequence joins TRBV5-4 and TRBJ2-7; D unresolved. Germline loops: CDR1 SGHNT, CDR2 YYREEE (reference sequence). V was pared by 3 bases and J by 4 bases, with 11 bases between. The CDR3 length is 13 residues. The DNA for the CDR3 is TGTGCCAGCAGCTCCGCCAGAGGTTACGAGCAGTACTTC. Translated, it gives CASSSARGYEQYF.

This chain uses TRBV30 with TRBJ1-5; weak D call: TRBD1 (5 bases). Germline CDR1 reads GTSNPN; CDR2 reads SVGIG (reference sequence). The CDR3 contains 14 residues. V lost 3 bases and J 3 bases, leaving 12 bases between the germline ends. This chain's CDR3 is CAWRGGGDNQPQHF. CDR3 in DNA: TGTGCCTGGAGAGGTGGGGGGGACAATCAGCCCCAGCATTTT.

The CDR3 nucleotides are TGTGCCAGCAGCCCTATTAGGGGCGAGCAGTACTTC. Translating gives CASSPIRGEQYF. The V call is TRBV7-2, the J call TRBJ2-7; a weak D match, TRBD1 (5 bases). The CDR3 sequence is 12 residues long. CDR1 and CDR2 from the germline V gene are SGHTA and FQGNSA. The germline V and J ends were trimmed by 5 bases and 6 bases, with 11 bases remaining between them.

With regard to this clone: The same CDR3 can be traced to other DNA sequences in this sample. The chain employs TRBV5-8 and TRBJ2-5; 9 nucleotides agree with TRBD1. With 8 bases clipped from V and 5 bases from J, the junction kept 10 bases outside the gene matches. CDR3 size: 14 residues. Germline assignment: CDR1 SGHTS and CDR2 YDEGEE. The CDR3 is CASSPGQGFETQYF. CDR3 in DNA: TGTGCCAGTAGCCCTGGACAGGGGTTTGAGACCCAGTACTTC. Full variable domain (missing parts from reference TRBV5-8 and TRBJ2-5): EAGVTQSPTHLIKTRGQQATLRCSPISGHTSVYWYQQALGLGLQFLLWYDEGEERNRGNFPPRFSGRQFPNYSSELNVNALELEDSALYLCASSPGQGFETQYFGPGTRLLVL.